Listed here are 10 T cell receptor beta chains from one sample, sequenced in a study of OX40 agonist ivuxolimab in advanced cancers. The repertoire was sequenced with immunoSEQ multiplex PCR; TCRdb's copy has only in-frame clones and lacks some. The top ten clones hold about 7% of a sample with tens of thousands of clones, approximately 84% of them seen once. The sequenced sample was CD4+ or CD8+ T cells sorted from blood, obtained in a trial of the OX40 agonist ivuxolimab. The receptor source for this set is an adult with an advanced solid tumor such as melanoma, head and neck, liver or kidney cancer.

CDR3 in DNA: TGTGCCATACAGGGTAACTACAATGAGCAGTTCTTC. Translated, it gives CAIQGNYNEQFF. J is TRBJ2-1 and V is TRBV28, with D perhaps TRBD1 (6 bases). CDR3 length equals 12 residues. Deletions cut 10 bases from V and 3 bases from J, with 10 bases between. Germline V gene sequence: CDR1 MDHEN, CDR2 SYDVKM. Looking up the rest from reference TRBV28 and TRBJ2-1 gives the full variable domain: DVKVTQSSRYLVKRTGEKVFLECVQDMDHENMFWYRQDPGLGLRLIYFSYDVKMKEKGDIPEGYSVSREKKERFSLILESASTNQTSMYLCAIQGNYNEQFFGPGTRLTVL.

This chain connects TRBV10-3 to TRBJ2-1; 7 bases match TRBD2. J was trimmed by 8 bases and V by 8 bases; bases with no gene match: 6. Germline loops: CDR1 ENHRY, CDR2 SYGVKD. The CDR3 is made up of 12 amino acids. DNA of the CDR3: TGTGCCATCGGGGGGGGAGACTATGAGCAGTTCTTC. Protein sequence: CAIGGGDYEQFF.

CDR3 protein: CASSLAGGRNEQFF. The CDR3 DNA reads TGTGCCAGCAGCTTAGCGGGGGGTAGGAATGAGCAGTTCTTC. The rearrangement uses TRBV9 and TRBJ2-1; 10 bases line up with TRBD2. The germline CDR1 and CDR2 sequences are SGDLS and YYNGEE. There are 14 residues in the CDR3. Trimming took 4 bases from V and 7 from J; bases not matched to a gene: 5. The complete variable domain, with remaining parts taken from reference TRBV9 and TRBJ2-1, reads DSGVTQTPKHLITATGQRVTLRCSPRSGDLSVYWYQQSLDQGLQFLIQYYNGEERAKGNILERFSAQQFPDLHSELNLSSLELGDSALYFCASSLAGGRNEQFFGPGTRLTVL.

This chain joins TRBV30 and TRBJ1-1; D may be TRBD1 (5 bases). Germline V gene sequence: CDR1 GTSNPN, CDR2 SVGIG (reference sequence). V was trimmed by 5 bases and J by 7 bases, leaving 14 bases between them. There are 12 residues in the CDR3. The CDR3 loop is CAWDGVRGEAFF. The CDR3 DNA reads TGTGCCTGGGACGGGGTTAGGGGTGAAGCTTTCTTT. Looking up the rest from reference TRBV30 and TRBJ1-1 gives the full variable domain: SQTIHQWPATLVQPVGSPLSLECTVEGTSNPNLYWYRQAAGRGLQLLFYSVGIGQISSEVPQNLSASRPQDRQFILSSKKLLLSDSGFYLCAWDGVRGEAFFGQGTRLTVV.

This clone is medium-sized by share. The rearrangement uses TRBV7-3 and TRBJ2-7; 7 bases align to TRBD2. V was pared by 3 bases and J by 0 bases, with 5 bases of the junction left unmatched. The CDR3 is 15 residues long. Germline lookup yields CDR1 SGHTA and CDR2 FQGTGA. The CDR3 sequence: CASSLLAEASYEQYF. The CDR3 nucleotides read TGTGCCAGCAGCTTGCTAGCGGAGGCCTCCTACGAGCAGTACTTC. Combining the CDR3 with reference TRBV7-3 and TRBJ2-7 gives the whole variable domain GAGVSQTPSNKVTEKGKYVELRCDPISGHTALYWYRQSLGQGPEFLIYFQGTGAADDSGLPNDRFFAVRPEGSVSTLKIQRTERGDSAVYLCASSLLAEASYEQYFGPGTRLTVT.

The chain recombines TRBV4-2 with TRBJ2-3; 8 bases are shared with TRBD2. The CDR3 spans 15 residues. Trimming took 4 bases from V and 3 from J; bases not matched to a gene: 6. Germline assignment: CDR1 LGHNA and CDR2 YNFKEQ. The CDR3 DNA follows: TGTGCCAGCAGCCGAGCGGGAGAGGTGACAGATACGCAGTATTTT. Protein product: CASSRAGEVTDTQYF.

The chain is built from TRBV6-5 and TRBJ2-7; 7 nucleotides align to TRBD1. CDR3 length equals 14 residues. Germline trimming cut 2 bases from V and 1 base from J; bases unmatched to any gene: 2. Germline V gives CDR1 MNHEY, CDR2 SVGAGI. The CDR3 region has the DNA TGTGCCAGCAGTTACGAGGGACAGTCCTACGAGCAGTACTTC. It encodes CASSYEGQSYEQYF.

The gene calls are TRBV5-5 and TRBJ2-7; D not certain. Trimming cost V 5 bases and J 2 bases, with 14 bases left between them. The germline V gene encodes CDR1 SGHKS and CDR2 YYEKEE (reference sequence). The CDR3 extends over 14 amino acids. CDR3 loop: CASRSGWATYEQYF. CDR3 sequence (DNA): TGTGCCAGCAGGTCCGGCTGGGCCACCTACGAGCAGTACTTC.

The chain's CDR3 is CASSLRADTEAFF. The CDR3 region has the DNA TGTGCCAGCAGCTTAAGGGCCGACACTGAAGCTTTCTTT. V usage is TRBV7-3 and J usage is TRBJ1-1; D unresolved. The ends were cut back, 1 base at V and 3 bases at J, with 6 bases in the middle. Germline V gene lookup returns CDR1 SGHTA and CDR2 FQGTGA. The CDR3 is 13 residues long.

The chain recombines TRBV19 with TRBJ1-1, with D tentatively TRBD1 (6 bases). V lost 11 bases and J 4 bases, leaving 17 bases between the germline ends. This CDR3 is 13 amino acids long. Per the germline V gene, CDR1 is LNHDA and CDR2 is SQIVND (reference sequence). CDR3 DNA: TGTGCCGTTCAGGGGTACAGGGCCACTGAAGCTTTCTTT. Protein product: CAVQGYRATEAFF.